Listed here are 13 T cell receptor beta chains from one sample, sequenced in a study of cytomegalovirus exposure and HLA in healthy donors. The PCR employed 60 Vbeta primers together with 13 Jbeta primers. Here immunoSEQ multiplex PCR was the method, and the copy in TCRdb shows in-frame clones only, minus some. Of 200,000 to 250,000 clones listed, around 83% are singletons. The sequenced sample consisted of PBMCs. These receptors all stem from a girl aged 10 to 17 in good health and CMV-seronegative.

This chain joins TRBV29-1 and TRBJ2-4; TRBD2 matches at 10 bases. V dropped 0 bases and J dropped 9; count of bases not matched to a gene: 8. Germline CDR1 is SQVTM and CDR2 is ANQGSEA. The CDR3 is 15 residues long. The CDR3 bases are TGCAGCGTTGAAGATCCGGGACTAGCGCGAAGCATTCAGTACTTC. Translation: CSVEDPGLARSIQYF.

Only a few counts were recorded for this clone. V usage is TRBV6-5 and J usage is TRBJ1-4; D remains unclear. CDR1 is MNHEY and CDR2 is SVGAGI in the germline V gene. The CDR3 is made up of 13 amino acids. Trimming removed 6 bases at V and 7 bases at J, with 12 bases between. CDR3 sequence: CASSSPPGEKLFF. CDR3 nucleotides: TGTGCCAGCAGCTCGCCGCCAGGTGAAAAACTGTTTTTT.

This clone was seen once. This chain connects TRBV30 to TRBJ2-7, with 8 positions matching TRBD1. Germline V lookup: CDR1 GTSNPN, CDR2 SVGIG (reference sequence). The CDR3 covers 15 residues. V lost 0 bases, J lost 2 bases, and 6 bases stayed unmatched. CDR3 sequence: CAWSVQGAVTYEQYF. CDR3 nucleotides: TGTGCCTGGAGTGTTCAGGGGGCCGTGACCTACGAGCAGTACTTC.

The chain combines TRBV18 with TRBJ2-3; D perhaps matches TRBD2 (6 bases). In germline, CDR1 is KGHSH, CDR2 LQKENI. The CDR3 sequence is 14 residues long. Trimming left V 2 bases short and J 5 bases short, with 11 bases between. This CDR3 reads CASSPWLREDTQYF. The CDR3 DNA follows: TGTGCCAGCTCACCATGGCTGCGGGAAGATACGCAGTATTTT. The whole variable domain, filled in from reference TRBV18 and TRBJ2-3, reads NAGVMQNPRHLVRRRGQEARLRCSPMKGHSHVYWYRQLPEEGLKFMVYLQKENIIDESGMPKERFSAEFPKEGPSILRIQQVVRGDSAAYFCASSPWLREDTQYFGPGTRLTVL.

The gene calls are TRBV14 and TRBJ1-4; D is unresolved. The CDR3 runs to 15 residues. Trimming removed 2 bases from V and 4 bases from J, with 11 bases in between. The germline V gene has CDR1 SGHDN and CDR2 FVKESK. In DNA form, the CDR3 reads TGTGCCAGCAGCCAACTCCCAGGATTTAATGAAAAACTGTTTTTT. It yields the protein CASSQLPGFNEKLFF.

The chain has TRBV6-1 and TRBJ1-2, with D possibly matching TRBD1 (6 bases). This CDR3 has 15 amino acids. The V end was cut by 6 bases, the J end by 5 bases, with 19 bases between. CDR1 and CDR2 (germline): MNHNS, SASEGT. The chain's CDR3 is CASRGGGTSKYGYTF. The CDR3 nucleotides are TGTGCCAGCAGAGGGGGGGGCACCTCCAAGTATGGCTACACCTTC.

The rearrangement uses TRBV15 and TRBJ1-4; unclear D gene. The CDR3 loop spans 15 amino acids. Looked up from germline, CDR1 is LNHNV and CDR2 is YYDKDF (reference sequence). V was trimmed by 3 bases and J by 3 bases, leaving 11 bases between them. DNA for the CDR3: TGTGCCACCAGCAGCGGGTCCTTTGCTAATGAAAAACTGTTTTTT. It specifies CATSSGSFANEKLFF. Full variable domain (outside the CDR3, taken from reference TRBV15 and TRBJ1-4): DAMVIQNPRYQVTQFGKPVTLSCSQTLNHNVMYWYQQKSSQAPKLLFHYYDKDFNNEADTPDNFQSRRPNTSFCFLDIRSPGLGDTAMYLCATSSGSFANEKLFFGSGTQLSVL.

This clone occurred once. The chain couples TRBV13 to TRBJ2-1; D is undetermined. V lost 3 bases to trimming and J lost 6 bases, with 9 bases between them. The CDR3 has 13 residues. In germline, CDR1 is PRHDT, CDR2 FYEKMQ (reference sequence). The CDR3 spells CASSLSQFNEQFF. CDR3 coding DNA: TGTGCCAGCAGCTTGTCACAGTTCAATGAGCAGTTCTTC.

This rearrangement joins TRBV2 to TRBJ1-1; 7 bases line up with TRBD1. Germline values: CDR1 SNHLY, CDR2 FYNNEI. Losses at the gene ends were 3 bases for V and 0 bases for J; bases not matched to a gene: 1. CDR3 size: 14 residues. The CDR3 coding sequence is TGTGCCAGCAGTGAGACAGGGCTGAACACTGAAGCTTTCTTT. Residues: CASSETGLNTEAFF.

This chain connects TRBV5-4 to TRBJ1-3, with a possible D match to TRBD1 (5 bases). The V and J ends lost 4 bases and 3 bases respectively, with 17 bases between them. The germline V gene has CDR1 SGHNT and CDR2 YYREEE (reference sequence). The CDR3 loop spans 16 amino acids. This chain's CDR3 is CASSGAVGRGGNTIYF. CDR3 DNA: TGTGCCAGCAGCGGGGCGGTGGGTCGCGGTGGAAACACCATATATTTT.

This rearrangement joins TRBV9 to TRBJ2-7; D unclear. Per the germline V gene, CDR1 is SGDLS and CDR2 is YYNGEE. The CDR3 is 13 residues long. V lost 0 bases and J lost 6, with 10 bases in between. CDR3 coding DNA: TGTGCCAGCAGCGTAGAAGATACACGCGAGCAGTACTTC. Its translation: CASSVEDTREQYF.

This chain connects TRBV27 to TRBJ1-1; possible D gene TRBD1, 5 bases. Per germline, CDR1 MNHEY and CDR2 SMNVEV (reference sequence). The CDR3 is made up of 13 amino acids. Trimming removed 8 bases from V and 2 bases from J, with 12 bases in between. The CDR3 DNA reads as TGTGCCAGCGGGTTGGGGACTAACACTGAAGCTTTCTTT. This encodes CASGLGTNTEAFF.

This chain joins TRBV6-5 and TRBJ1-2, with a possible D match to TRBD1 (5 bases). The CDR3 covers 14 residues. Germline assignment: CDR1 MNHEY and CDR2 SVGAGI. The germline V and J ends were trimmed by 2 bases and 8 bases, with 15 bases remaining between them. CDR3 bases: TGTGCCAGCAGTTACGTGTGGGGGGAAGGAGGCTACACCTTC. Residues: CASSYVWGEGGYTF.